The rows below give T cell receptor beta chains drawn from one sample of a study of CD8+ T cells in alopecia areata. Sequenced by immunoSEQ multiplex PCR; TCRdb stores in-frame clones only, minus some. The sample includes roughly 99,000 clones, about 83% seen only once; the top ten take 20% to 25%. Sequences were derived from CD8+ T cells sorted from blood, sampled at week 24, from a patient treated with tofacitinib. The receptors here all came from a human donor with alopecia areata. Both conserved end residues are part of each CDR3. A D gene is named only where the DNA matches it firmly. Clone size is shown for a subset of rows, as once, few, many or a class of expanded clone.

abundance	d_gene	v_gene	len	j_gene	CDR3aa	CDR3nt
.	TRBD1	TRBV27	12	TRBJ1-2	CASRTGFYGYTF	TGTGCCAGCAGGACAGGGTTCTATGGCTACACCTTC
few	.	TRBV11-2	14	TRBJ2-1	CASSLGSGYNEQFF	TGTGCCAGCAGCTTGGGATCAGGGTACAATGAGCAGTTCTTC
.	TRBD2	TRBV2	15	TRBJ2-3	CASTRTSGRTDTQYF	TGTGCCAGCACCCGAACTAGCGGCCGCACAGATACGCAGTATTTT
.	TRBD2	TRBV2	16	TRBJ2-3	CAINPGLVVGTDTQYF	TGTGCCATCAACCCCGGACTAGTTGTCGGCACAGATACGCAGTATTTT
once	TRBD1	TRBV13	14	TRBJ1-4	CASRLTGVGEKLFF	TGTGCCAGCAGACTTACAGGGGTGGGGGAAAAACTGTTTTTT
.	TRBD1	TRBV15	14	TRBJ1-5	CATASGQGNQPQHF	TGTGCCACTGCGTCGGGACAGGGCAATCAGCCCCAGCATTTT
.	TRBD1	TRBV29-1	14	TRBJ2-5	CSVTGTGGPETQYF	TGCAGCGTCACCGGGACAGGGGGCCCAGAGACCCAGTACTTC
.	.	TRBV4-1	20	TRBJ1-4	CASSQEGGYRQHATNEKLFF	TGCGCCAGCAGCCAAGAAGGTGGATACCGTCAGCATGCAACTAATGAAAAACTGTTTTTT
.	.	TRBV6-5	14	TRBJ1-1	CATSPGTANTEAFF	TGTGCCACCTCACCCGGGACGGCGAACACTGAAGCTTTCTTT
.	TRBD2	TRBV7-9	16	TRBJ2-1	CASSLSRTSGFNEQFF	TGTGCCAGCAGCTTATCGCGTACTAGCGGATTCAATGAGCAGTTCTTC
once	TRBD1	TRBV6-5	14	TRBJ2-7	CASSTGTGPNEQYF	TGTGCCAGCAGTACCGGGACAGGGCCCAACGAGCAGTACTTC
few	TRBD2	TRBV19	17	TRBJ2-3	CASSLRSSGELTDTQYF	TGTGCCAGTAGTCTCCGCAGTAGCGGGGAGCTCACAGATACGCAGTATTTT
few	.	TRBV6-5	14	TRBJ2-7	CASSYSAQGDEQYF	TGTGCCAGCAGTTACTCGGCCCAGGGAGACGAGCAGTACTTC
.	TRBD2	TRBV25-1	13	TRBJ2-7	CASSSTGGGEQYF	TGTGCCAGCAGTTCCACTGGGGGAGGGGAGCAGTACTTC
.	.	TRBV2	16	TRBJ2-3	CASSFTSRPPADTQYF	TGTGCCAGCAGTTTTACTAGCCGGCCCCCCGCGGATACGCAGTATTTT
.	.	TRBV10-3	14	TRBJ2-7	CAISGAGDSYEQYF	TGTGCCATCAGTGGGGCAGGCGACAGCTACGAGCAGTACTTC
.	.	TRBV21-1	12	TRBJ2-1	CASSKVQRIHFF	TGTGCCAGCAGCAAAGTCCAGCGAATCCATTTCTTC
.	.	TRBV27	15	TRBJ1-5	CASSFYREAGQPQHF	TGTGCCAGCAGTTTCTACAGGGAAGCGGGTCAGCCCCAGCATTTT
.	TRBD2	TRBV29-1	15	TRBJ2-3	CSVSTSGGPTDTQYF	TGCAGCGTCAGTACTAGCGGGGGCCCCACAGATACGCAGTATTTT
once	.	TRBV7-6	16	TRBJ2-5	CASSDAWAARQETQYF	TGTGCCAGCAGCGATGCTTGGGCAGCGAGACAAGAGACCCAGTACTTC
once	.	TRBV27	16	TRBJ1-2	CASSPKAGAPREGYTF	TGTGCCAGCAGCCCTAAGGCGGGGGCGCCAAGGGAGGGCTACACCTTC
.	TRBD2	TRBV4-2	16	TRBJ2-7	CASSQLGASGSYEQYF	TGTGCCAGCAGCCAACTTGGGGCTAGCGGTTCCTACGAGCAGTACTTC
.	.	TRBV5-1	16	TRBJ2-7	CASSLSRSLGSYEQYF	TGCGCCAGCAGCTTGAGCAGGTCGTTGGGCTCCTACGAGCAGTACTTC
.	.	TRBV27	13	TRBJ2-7	CASSLVGAYEQYF	TGTGCCAGCAGTTTAGTGGGGGCCTACGAGCAGTACTTC
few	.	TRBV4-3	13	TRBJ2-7	CASSLTVSYEQYF	TGCGCCAGCAGCCTGACGGTTTCCTACGAGCAGTACTTC
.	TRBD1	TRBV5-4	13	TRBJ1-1	CASTPGGNTEAFF	TGTGCCAGCACCCCAGGGGGGAACACTGAAGCTTTCTTT
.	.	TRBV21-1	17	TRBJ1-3	CASSKAIGFEIGNTIYF	TGTGCCAGCAGCAAAGCTATCGGTTTCGAAATTGGAAACACCATATATTTT
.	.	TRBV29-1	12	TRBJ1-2	CSVDEGASGYTF	TGCAGCGTTGATGAGGGAGCCAGTGGCTACACCTTC
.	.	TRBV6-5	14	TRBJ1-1	CASSYSGVNTEAFF	TGTGCCAGCAGTTACTCAGGGGTGAACACTGAAGCTTTCTTT
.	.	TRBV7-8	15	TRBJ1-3	CASSPTQGSGNTIYF	TGTGCCAGCAGCCCGACACAGGGCTCTGGAAACACCATATATTTT
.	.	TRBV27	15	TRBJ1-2	CASSFLGGANYGYTF	TGTGCCAGCAGTTTTCTCGGGGGGGCTAACTATGGCTACACCTTC
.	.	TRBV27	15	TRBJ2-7	CASSLSAGLSYEQYF	TGTGCCAGCAGTTTATCCGCAGGACTCTCCTACGAGCAGTACTTC
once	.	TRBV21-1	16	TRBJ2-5	CASSKMETCCIETQYF	TGTGCCAGCAGCAAAATGGAGACTTGTTGTATTGAGACCCAGTACTTC
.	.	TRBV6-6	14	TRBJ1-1	CASSWQAPNTEAFF	TGTGCCAGCAGTTGGCAGGCCCCGAACACTGAAGCTTTCTTT
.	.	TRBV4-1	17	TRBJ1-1	CASSQGVGPGLNTEAFF	TGCGCCAGCAGCCAAGGAGTGGGTCCAGGGTTGAACACTGAAGCTTTCTTT
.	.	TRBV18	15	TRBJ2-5	CASSPVSRGQETQYF	TGTGCCAGCTCGCCTGTCTCACGCGGACAAGAGACCCAGTACTTC
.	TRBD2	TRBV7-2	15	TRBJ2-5	CASSSGLGGKETQYF	TGTGCCAGCAGCTCGGGACTAGGGGGAAAAGAGACCCAGTACTTC
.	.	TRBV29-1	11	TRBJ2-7	CSVEITYEQYF	TGCAGCGTTGAAATCACCTACGAGCAGTACTTC
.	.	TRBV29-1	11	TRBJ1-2	CSVERGNGYTF	TGCAGCGTTGAAAGGGGTAATGGCTACACCTTC
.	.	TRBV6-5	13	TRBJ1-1	CASSRRVNTEAFF	TGTGCCAGCAGCCGCCGGGTGAACACTGAAGCTTTCTTT
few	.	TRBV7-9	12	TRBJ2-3	CASSPARDTQYF	TGTGCCAGCAGCCCCGCCCGGGATACGCAGTATTTT
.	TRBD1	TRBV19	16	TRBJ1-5	CASTNLRQGSNQPQHF	TGTGCCAGTACCAACCTTCGACAGGGAAGCAATCAGCCCCAGCATTTT
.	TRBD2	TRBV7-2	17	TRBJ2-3	CASSFIAGGLSTDTQYF	TGTGCCAGCAGCTTTATAGCGGGGGGCCTTAGCACAGATACGCAGTATTTT
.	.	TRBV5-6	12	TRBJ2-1	CASSLLGDEQFF	TGTGCCAGCAGCCTACTAGGGGATGAGCAGTTCTTC
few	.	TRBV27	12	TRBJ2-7	CASSFQGNEQYF	TGTGCCAGCAGTTTCCAGGGTAACGAGCAGTACTTC
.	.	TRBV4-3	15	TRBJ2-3	CASSQDWGVPDTQYF	TGCGCCAGCAGCCAAGATTGGGGGGTCCCAGATACGCAGTATTTT